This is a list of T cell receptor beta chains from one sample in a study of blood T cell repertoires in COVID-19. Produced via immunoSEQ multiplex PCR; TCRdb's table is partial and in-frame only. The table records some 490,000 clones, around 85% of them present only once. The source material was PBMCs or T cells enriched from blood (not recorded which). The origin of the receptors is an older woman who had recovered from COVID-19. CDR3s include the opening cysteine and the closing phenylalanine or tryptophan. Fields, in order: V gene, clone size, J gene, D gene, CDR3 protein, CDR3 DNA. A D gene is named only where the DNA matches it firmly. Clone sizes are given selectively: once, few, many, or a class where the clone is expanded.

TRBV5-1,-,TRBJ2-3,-,CASSLAGASTDTQYF,TGCGCCAGCAGCTTGGCAGGGGCTAGCACAGATACGCAGTATTTT
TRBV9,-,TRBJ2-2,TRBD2,CASSVASGATGELFF,TGTGCCAGCAGCGTAGCGAGCGGGGCCACCGGGGAGCTGTTTTTT
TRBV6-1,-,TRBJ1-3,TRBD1,CASSESDLGGSSGNTIYF,TGTGCCAGCAGTGAATCAGATTTAGGGGGCAGCTCTGGAAACACCATATATTTT
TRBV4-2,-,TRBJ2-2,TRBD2,CASSQDVGLAGNTGELFF,TGTGCCAGCAGCCAAGATGTGGGGCTAGCGGGCAACACCGGGGAGCTGTTTTTT
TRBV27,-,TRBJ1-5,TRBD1,CASSDRGTNQPQHF,TGTGCCAGCTCCGACAGGGGCACAAATCAGCCCCAGCATTTT
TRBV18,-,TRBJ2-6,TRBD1,CASSPRDSPSGSGANVLTF,TGTGCCAGCTCACCCCGGGACAGCCCCTCCGGGTCTGGGGCCAACGTCCTGACTTTC
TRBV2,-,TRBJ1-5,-,CASSGWGGIGSNQPQHF,TGTGCCAGCAGTGGATGGGGGGGGATAGGTAGCAATCAGCCCCAGCATTTT
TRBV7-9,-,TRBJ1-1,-,CASRPNGRDEAFF,TGTGCCAGCAGGCCGAACGGGAGGGATGAAGCTTTCTTT
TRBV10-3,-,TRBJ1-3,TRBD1,CAISTGTGGSGNTIYF,TGTGCCATCAGTACCGGGACAGGGGGCTCTGGAAACACCATATATTTT
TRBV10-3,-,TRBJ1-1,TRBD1,CAIRLTGERRTEAFF,TGTGCCATCAGGCTAACAGGGGAGCGGAGGACTGAAGCTTTCTTT
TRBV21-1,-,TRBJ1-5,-,CARCLRQGSQPQHF,TGTGCCCGGTGCCTACGGCAGGGAAGTCAGCCCCAGCATTTT
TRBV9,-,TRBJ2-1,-,CASSVQGWSNEQFF,TGTGCCAGCAGCGTGCAGGGGTGGTCCAATGAGCAGTTCTTC
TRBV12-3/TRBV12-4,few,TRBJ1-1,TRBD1,CASSFLTGTEAFF,TGTGCCAGCAGTTTTTTGACAGGGACTGAAGCTTTCTTT
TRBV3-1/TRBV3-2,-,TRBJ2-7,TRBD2,CASSQGEGEQYF,TGTGCCAGCAGCCAAGGGGAGGGCGAGCAGTACTTC
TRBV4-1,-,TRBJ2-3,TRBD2,CASSELPHLAGARDTQYF,TGCGCCAGCAGCGAACTGCCACACCTAGCGGGGGCGAGAGATACGCAGTATTTT
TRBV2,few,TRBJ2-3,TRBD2,CASDVGGADTQYF,TGTGCCAGCGATGTGGGGGGGGCAGATACGCAGTATTTT
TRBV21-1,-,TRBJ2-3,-,CASSKVPEGALYRRCSTDTQYF,TGTGCCAGCAGCAAAGTCCCCGAGGGGGCCCTTTACCGCCGCTGCAGCACAGATACGCAGTATTTT
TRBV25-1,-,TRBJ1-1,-,CASSARFEAFF,TGTGCCAGCAGTGCCCGGTTTGAAGCTTTCTTT
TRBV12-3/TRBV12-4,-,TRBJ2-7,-,CASSPGAYEQYF,TGTGCCAGCAGTCCGGGAGCCTACGAGCAGTACTTC
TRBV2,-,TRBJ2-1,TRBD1,CASRENRGDEQFF,TGTGCCAGCAGGGAAAACAGGGGCGATGAGCAGTTCTTC
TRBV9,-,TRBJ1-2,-,CASSSSPYGYTF,TGTGCCAGCAGTTCGTCCCCCTATGGCTACACCTTC
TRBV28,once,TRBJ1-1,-,CASSGTPNTEAFF,TGTGCCAGCAGTGGGACACCGAACACTGAAGCTTTCTTT
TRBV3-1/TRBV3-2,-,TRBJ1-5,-,CASSQAAGGQPQHF,TGTGCCAGCAGCCAGGCCGCAGGAGGTCAGCCCCAGCATTTT
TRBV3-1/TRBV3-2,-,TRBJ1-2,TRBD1,CASTRTGGYGYTF,TGTGCCAGCACCCGGACAGGGGGGTATGGCTACACCTTC
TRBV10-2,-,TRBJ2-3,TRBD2,CASRATSGGATDTQYF,TGCGCCAGCAGAGCGACTAGCGGGGGGGCAACAGATACGCAGTATTTT
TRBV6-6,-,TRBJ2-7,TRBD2,CASSYGRAGQTYEQYF,TGTGCCAGCAGTTACGGTCGAGCGGGGCAGACCTACGAGCAGTACTTC
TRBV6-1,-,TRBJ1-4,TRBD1,CASSDRGIGEKLFF,TGTGCCAGCAGTGACAGGGGGATTGGTGAAAAACTGTTTTTT
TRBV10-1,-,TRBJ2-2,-,CASSDMVATGELFF,TGCGCCAGCAGTGATATGGTAGCCACCGGGGAGCTGTTTTTT